The 18 T cell receptor beta chains reported below all come from one sample, sequenced in a study of beta chain features in type 1 diabetes. Since all of the isolated RNA was reverse transcribed, expressed TCRB transcripts were what got sequenced. Sequencing was performed with immunoSEQ multiplex PCR; in TCRdb, only in-frame clones are kept and a portion is missing. The profile shows some 220,000 clones, 11% of them singletons. Sequences were obtained from central memory CD4+ T cells from blood. These receptors were obtained from a young man in good health.

The V call is TRBV7-2, the J call TRBJ2-5, with D perhaps matching TRBD2 (5 bases). Germline CDR1 is SGHTA and CDR2 is FQGNSA. V shed 0 bases and J shed 11 bases, with 16 bases lying between them. CDR3 length equals 14 residues. Written as DNA, the CDR3 is TGTGCCAGCAGCTTAGCGAGGTTCGGGATGGAGCAGTACTTC. It yields the protein CASSLARFGMEQYF.

This chain joins TRBV2 and TRBJ2-3; TRBD2 agrees at 7 bases. This CDR3 has 17 amino acids. Unmatched junction bases numbered 12, after V lost 6 bases and J lost 0 bases. Germline CDR1 and CDR2: SNHLY and FYNNEI. The CDR3 DNA sequence: TGTGCCAGCAGGCGCGGGGTCGGTAGCGGGAGCACAGATACGCAGTATTTT. The encoded protein is CASRRGVGSGSTDTQYF. The variable domain in full, with the rest retrieved from reference TRBV2 and TRBJ2-3, is EPEVTQTPSHQVTQMGQEVILRCVPISNHLYFYWYRQILGQKVEFLVSFYNNEISEKSEIFDDQFSVERPDGSNFTLKIRSTKLEDSAMYFCASRRGVGSGSTDTQYFGPGTRLTVL.

This clone was detected a few times. The rearrangement links TRBV19 to TRBJ1-1; D gene unclear. Germline lookup yields CDR1 LNHDA and CDR2 SQIVND (reference sequence). This CDR3 comprises 16 residues. V was trimmed by 4 bases and J by 0 bases, leaving 15 bases between them. As DNA, the CDR3 is TGTGCCAGTAGTACATTTACGGCCCCAATGAACACTGAAGCTTTCTTT. Its translation: CASSTFTAPMNTEAFF.

The chain uses TRBV11-2 and TRBJ2-7; TRBD2 is a possible D gene (5 bases). This CDR3 is 15 amino acids long. Germline values: CDR1 SGHAT, CDR2 FQNNGV. V was clipped by 0 bases and J by 2 bases, with 11 bases between them. The CDR3: CASSLDRLAAYEQYF. CDR3 DNA: TGTGCCAGCAGCTTAGATCGGCTAGCCGCCTACGAGCAGTACTTC.

This chain links TRBV7-2 with TRBJ2-1; D call uncertain. The germline V gene encodes CDR1 SGHTA and CDR2 FQGNSA. This CDR3 has 16 residues. The V end was cut by 1 base, the J end by 0 bases, with 10 bases between. The CDR3 DNA sequence: TGTGCCAGCAGCTTAGGGGCCAGTAGCTCCTACAATGAGCAGTTCTTC. It codes for CASSLGASSSYNEQFF.

The gene calls are TRBV30 and TRBJ1-2; TRBD1 matches at 8 bases. This CDR3 region has 13 residues. Trimming removed 2 bases from V and 8 bases from J; junction bases left unmatched: 7. The germline gives CDR1 GTSNPN, CDR2 SVGIG (reference sequence). CDR3 coding DNA: TGTGCCTGGAGTCTAGACAGGGGCTACGGCTACACCTTC. It specifies CAWSLDRGYGYTF.

V and J are TRBV11-2 and TRBJ2-1; no definite D call. The CDR3 totals 14 residues. V was clipped by 2 bases and J by 5 bases, with 10 bases between them. Germline V CDR1 and CDR2: SGHAT, FQNNGV. This CDR3 reads CASSLRRLNNEQFF. The CDR3 region has the DNA TGTGCCAGCAGCTTACGCCGACTGAACAATGAGCAGTTCTTC.

J is TRBJ2-3 and V is TRBV4-1; 8 positions match TRBD1. Germline V CDR1 and CDR2: MGHRA, YSYEKL. V lost 0 bases and J lost 7; bases outside the gene matches: 12. CDR3 size: 17 residues. This chain's CDR3 is CASSQDRARQGANTQYF. CDR3 nucleotides: TGCGCCAGCAGCCAAGATCGGGCGAGGCAGGGGGCAAATACGCAGTATTTT.

The chain uses TRBV5-6 and TRBJ2-3; D possibly uses TRBD1 or TRBD2 (5 bases each). With 4 bases removed from V and 3 bases from J, the gap between germline ends came to 9 bases. CDR3 length: 13 residues. Germline CDR1 reads SGHDT; CDR2 reads YYEEEE. CDR3 region: CASSRWGTDTQYF. CDR3 DNA: TGTGCCAGCAGCCGGTGGGGGACAGATACGCAGTATTTT.

This clone turned up a few times. This sequence joins TRBV7-3 and TRBJ1-2, with 7 nucleotides matching TRBD1. The CDR3 is 13 residues long. The junction had 8 bases not matched to a gene; V was cut back by 5 bases and J by 8 bases. Germline loops: CDR1 SGHTA, CDR2 FQGTGA. CDR3 nucleotides: TGTGCCAGCAGCCTCGGGACAGATCGCGGCTACACCTTC. It codes for CASSLGTDRGYTF.

In its sample, this clone was seen a few times. This chain connects TRBV14 to TRBJ2-7, with D hard to call. V was clipped by 2 bases and J by 6 bases, with 8 bases between them. The CDR3 contains 12 residues. Germline V gene sequence: CDR1 SGHDN, CDR2 FVKESK. The CDR3 loop reads CASSQSLAEQYF. The CDR3 bases are TGTGCCAGCAGCCAAAGTCTGGCCGAGCAGTACTTC.

CDR3 amino acids: CASKRLAGDGFGEQFF. The CDR3 nucleotides read TGTGCCAGCAAGCGATTAGCGGGAGACGGCTTCGGAGAGCAGTTCTTC. J is TRBJ2-1 and V is TRBV2, with 9 bases that match TRBD2. CDR1 is SNHLY, CDR2 FYNNEI, per germline. This CDR3 is 16 amino acids long. The junction had 17 bases not matched to a gene; V was cut back by 7 bases and J by 10 bases.

V is TRBV7-2 and J is TRBJ2-7, with D perhaps TRBD1 (5 bases). CDR1 and CDR2 (germline): SGHTA, FQGNSA. The CDR3 is made up of 13 amino acids. V gave up 1 base and J gave up 6 bases, with 10 bases separating them. CDR3 sequence reads: CASSLDRLAEQYF. In nucleotides, the CDR3 is TGTGCCAGCAGCTTAGACAGGCTGGCCGAGCAGTACTTC.

The genes are TRBV5-1 and TRBJ2-5; tentative D call: TRBD2 (5 bases). This CDR3 is 12 amino acids long. V lost 5 bases and J lost 5, with 10 bases in between. Germline V CDR1 and CDR2: SGHRS, YFSETQ. The CDR3 nucleotides read TGCGCCAGCAGGTTAAGGGAGGAGACCCAGTACTTC. It codes for CASRLREETQYF.

The rearrangement uses TRBV18 and TRBJ2-3, with TRBD2 identical over 8 bases. V trimming: 3 bases; J trimming: 1 base; junction bases outside the gene matches: 3. The CDR3 length is 15 residues. Germline CDR1 is KGHSH and CDR2 is LQKENI. Here the CDR3 DNA reads TGTGCCAGCTCACCTAGCGGGGTAGGCACAGATACGCAGTATTTT. Translating gives CASSPSGVGTDTQYF.

V and J are TRBV5-1 and TRBJ1-5; 8 bases map to TRBD1. The CDR3 is 14 residues long. The germline V gene encodes CDR1 SGHRS and CDR2 YFSETQ. V lost 4 bases and J lost 2; bases outside the gene matches: 2. CDR3 in amino acids: CASSPGQGNQPQHF. The CDR3 region has the DNA TGCGCCAGCAGCCCGGGACAGGGCAATCAGCCCCAGCATTTT. Variable domain in full (rest from reference TRBV5-1 and TRBJ1-5): KAGVTQTPRYLIKTRGQQVTLSCSPISGHRSVSWYQQTPGQGLQFLFEYFSETQRNKGNFPGRFSGRQFSNSRSEMNVSTLELGDSALYLCASSPGQGNQPQHFGDGTRLSIL.

This clone was detected only a few times. The rearrangement uses TRBV29-1 and TRBJ1-2, with TRBD1 matching over 7 bases. J gave up 5 bases and V 4 bases, and 10 bases lay outside the gene matches. The CDR3 consists of 14 residues. Germline values: CDR1 SQVTM, CDR2 ANQGSEA. The CDR3 DNA sequence: TGCAGCGTTGCGGGACAGCCCCTAGGGTATGGCTACACCTTC. This sequence encodes CSVAGQPLGYGYTF.

This clone has more than one count but fewer than ten. The chain joins TRBV7-3 to TRBJ2-5, with D uncertain. Germline CDR1 is SGHTA and CDR2 is FQGTGA. The V end was cut by 5 bases, the J end by 5 bases, with 12 bases between. This CDR3 region has 13 residues. The CDR3 region is CASSRSEGETQYF. The CDR3 DNA reads TGTGCCAGCAGCCGTAGTGAAGGGGAGACCCAGTACTTC.